This entry concerns a single TCR beta chain. Its antigen is unknown. The entry originates in a study of T cells in narcolepsy. Germline V gene data show CDR1 as SNHLY and CDR2 as FYNNEI. V was trimmed by 6 bases and J by 3 bases, leaving 14 bases between them. This CDR3 is built from 14 residues. Study-level findings and limits: HCRT-specific and TRIB2-specific autoreactive clonotypes appeared among same-patient CSF and blood CD4+ clonotypes. Autoreactive clonotypes reportedly recurred in blood of same and different patients, not controls.

The repertoire was sequenced with immunoSEQ multiplex PCR; TCRdb's copy has only in-frame clones and lacks some. This table holds roughly 35,000 clones, 65% to 85% found once. The chain joins TRBV2 to TRBJ1-1; perhaps TRBD1 as D (6 bases). The specimen sequenced was memory (CD45RA-) CD4+ T cells from blood. The TCR was taken from a human donor in good health. The chain's CDR3 is CASRTTGRYTEAFF. In nucleotides, the CDR3 is TGTGCCAGCAGGACCACAGGGAGGTACACTGAAGCTTTCTTT.